The 17 T cell receptor beta chains below were found in one sample sequenced in a study of cytomegalovirus exposure and HLA in healthy donors. The PCR made use of 60 Vbeta and 13 Jbeta primers. Clones were sequenced by immunoSEQ multiplex PCR, and TCRdb holds only the in-frame ones, with some missing. The table has 100,000 to 150,000 clones, about two thirds seen once; the top ten hold about 2.6%. Sequencing was carried out using PBMCs. Source of these receptors: a woman aged 40 to 50 in good health and CMV-seronegative.

The V call is TRBV28, the J call TRBJ2-1; 13 bases are a match to TRBD2. The CDR3 has 17 residues. Germline loops: CDR1 MDHEN, CDR2 SYDVKM. Trimming cost V 11 bases and J 0 bases; bases outside gene matches: 10. CDR3 protein: CAGTSGGEPSSYNEQFF. The CDR3 region has the DNA TGTGCCGGCACTAGCGGGGGGGAACCGAGCTCCTACAATGAGCAGTTCTTC.

The chain uses TRBV19 and TRBJ1-6; D is possibly TRBD1 (5 bases). The CDR3 consists of 15 residues. Trimming cost V 7 bases and J 9 bases, with 19 bases left between them. The germline V gene encodes CDR1 LNHDA and CDR2 SQIVND (reference sequence). The CDR3 loop reads CASTPSRAPRSPLHF. CDR3 sequence (DNA): TGTGCCAGTACACCAAGCAGGGCCCCTCGTTCACCCCTCCACTTT.

J is TRBJ1-6 and V is TRBV19, with 8 bases aligning to TRBD1. The CDR3 contains 13 residues. V was clipped by 6 bases and J by 8 bases; unmatched bases: 3. Germline V gene data show CDR1 as LNHDA and CDR2 as SQIVND (reference sequence). CDR3 nucleotides: TGTGCCAGTAGGGACAGGGCGCATTCACCCCTCCACTTT. As protein: CASRDRAHSPLHF. Full variable domain (rest looked up from reference TRBV19 and TRBJ1-6): DGGITQSPKYLFRKEGQNVTLSCEQNLNHDAMYWYRQDPGQGLRLIYYSQIVNDFQKGDIAEGYSVSREKKESFPLTVTSAQKNPTAFYLCASRDRAHSPLHFGNGTRLTVT.

The chain links TRBV11-3 to TRBJ1-1; D not resolved. The CDR3 is 12 residues long. V lost 3 bases and J 3 bases, leaving 5 bases between the germline ends. Looked up from germline, CDR1 is SGHNT and CDR2 is YENEEA. The CDR3 loop is CASSFGDTEAFF. CDR3 coding DNA: TGTGCCAGCAGCTTCGGGGACACTGAAGCTTTCTTT.

This chain connects TRBV5-1 to TRBJ1-2; 10 bases fit TRBD1. V lost 2 bases to trimming and J lost 4 bases; unmatched junction nucleotides: 11. Per the germline V gene, CDR1 is SGHRS and CDR2 is YFSETQ. This CDR3 region has 17 residues. The CDR3 sequence is CASSFTYPGQGTYGYTF. DNA of the CDR3: TGCGCCAGCAGCTTTACGTATCCGGGACAGGGGACCTATGGCTACACCTTC.

This chain joins TRBV6-5 and TRBJ1-1; TRBD1 might be the D (6 bases). Germline values: CDR1 MNHEY, CDR2 SVGAGI. This CDR3 is 12 amino acids long. V was cut by 6 bases and J by 1 base, with 6 bases left in between. The DNA of the CDR3 is TGTGCCAGCAGGGACAGGAACACTGAAGCTTTCTTT. Translating it yields CASRDRNTEAFF.

The chain recombines TRBV9 with TRBJ1-1; 7 bases map to TRBD1. CDR1 is SGDLS, CDR2 YYNGEE, per germline. The CDR3 extends over 15 amino acids. Trimming took 3 bases from V and 6 from J; bases not matched to a gene: 11. DNA for the CDR3: TGTGCCAGCAGCGCCACGACAGGGATGGCGGCTGAAGCTTTCTTT. It is translated as CASSATTGMAAEAFF.

V is TRBV27 and J is TRBJ2-5, with 10 bases fitting TRBD1. With 6 bases clipped from V and 4 bases from J, the junction kept 11 bases outside the gene matches. This CDR3 region has 16 residues. Germline CDR1 reads MNHEY; CDR2 reads SMNVEV (reference sequence). This chain's CDR3 is CASRGLRGTGVETQYF. Here the CDR3 DNA reads TGTGCCAGCAGAGGTCTGCGAGGGACAGGGGTAGAGACCCAGTACTTC.

The CDR3 nucleotides are TGTGCCTGGAGTGTGGGCGACTATGGCTACACCTTC. It specifies CAWSVGDYGYTF. The V call is TRBV30, the J call TRBJ1-2, with D hard to call. V was clipped by 0 bases and J by 3 bases, with 5 bases between them. The length of the CDR3 is 12 residues. Germline V lookup: CDR1 GTSNPN, CDR2 SVGIG (reference sequence).

The rearrangement uses TRBV7-6 and TRBJ1-6, with D perhaps matching TRBD1 (6 bases). CDR3 length: 14 residues. V shed 1 base and J shed 10 bases, with 11 bases lying between them. CDR1 and CDR2 from the germline V gene are SGHVS and FNYEAQ. The CDR3 protein is CASSLEDRKSPLHF. Here the CDR3 DNA reads TGTGCCAGCAGCTTAGAAGACAGGAAATCACCCCTCCACTTT.

The table lists this clone with a few counts. The chain uses TRBV6-6 and TRBJ1-1; D not resolved. V lost 5 bases, J lost 5 bases, and 18 bases lay in between. CDR3 length: 15 residues. Looked up from germline, CDR1 is MNHNY and CDR2 is SVGAGI (reference sequence). CDR3 bases: TGTGCCAGCAGTCTAGCACTCGGGGAGATAACTGAAGCTTTCTTT. This translates into CASSLALGEITEAFF.

The chain uses TRBV7-8 and TRBJ1-6; TRBD1 matches at 8 bases. Germline CDR1 is SGHVS and CDR2 is FQNEAQ. Trimming took 5 bases from V and 2 from J; bases not matched to a gene: 2. This CDR3 spans 15 amino acids. The DNA for the CDR3 is TGTGCCAGCAGCAAGGACAGGGCCTATAATTCACCCCTCCACTTT. It is translated as CASSKDRAYNSPLHF.

The V gene is TRBV30, the J gene TRBJ1-2; 8 nucleotides align to TRBD1. Per germline, CDR1 GTSNPN and CDR2 SVGIG (reference sequence). The ends lost 3 bases at V and 1 base at J; junction bases unmatched: 4. This CDR3 is built from 14 residues. The CDR3 bases are TGTGCCTGGAGCCCGGACAGGGTTAACTATGGCTACACCTTC. The encoded protein is CAWSPDRVNYGYTF.

J is TRBJ2-7 and V is TRBV6-5; TRBD1 might be the D (5 bases). Trimming stripped 2 bases from V and 5 bases from J, with 13 bases between. The CDR3 covers 14 residues. Germline CDR1 and CDR2: MNHEY and SVGAGI. The CDR3 reads CASSYRQGVDEQYF. The CDR3 DNA reads TGTGCCAGCAGTTACCGGCAGGGCGTGGACGAGCAGTACTTC.

The V call is TRBV15, the J call TRBJ2-1, with TRBD2 matching over 11 bases. The CDR3 is 14 amino acids. V lost 3 bases and J lost 12; bases outside the gene matches: 7. Germline assignment: CDR1 LNHNV and CDR2 YYDKDF (reference sequence). CDR3 coding DNA: TGTGCCACCAGCAGGGGGAGACTAGCGGGGAGGCAGTTCTTC. It yields the protein CATSRGRLAGRQFF.

The V gene is TRBV27, the J gene TRBJ1-2, with 8 bases fitting TRBD1. Trimming took 6 bases from V and 6 from J; bases not matched to a gene: 3. Looked up from germline, CDR1 is MNHEY and CDR2 is SMNVEV (reference sequence). The CDR3 runs to 12 residues. The CDR3, as DNA: TGTGCCAGCAGACAGGGGGGGAATGGCTACACCTTC. Protein: CASRQGGNGYTF.

This clone appeared once. The genes are TRBV4-1 and TRBJ1-1; 8 bases fit TRBD1. V shed 5 bases, J shed 4 bases, and the junction held 6 bases outside the gene matches. Germline V gene sequence: CDR1 MGHRA, CDR2 YSYEKL. The CDR3 is 14 amino acids. The chain's CDR3 is CASSYRGRGTEAFF. The CDR3 DNA is TGCGCCAGCAGCTACAGGGGGAGGGGCACTGAAGCTTTCTTT.